This note documents a single TCR beta chain sequence. The sample belongs to a study of blood T cell repertoires in COVID-19. Study-level information: Acute and convalescent COVID-19 samples came from the United States, Italy and Spain. PBMCs, B-cell-depleted T cells, or T cells provided the cDNA or gDNA that made up the material.

Methods used by the authors: Estimated nucleated cell counts came from reference gene primer amplification. The table came from immunoSEQ multiplex PCR; TCRdb's copy has only in-frame clones and leaves some out. Clone size and the V and J calls come from that table; the DNA yielded D and trimming. The sample records about 38,000 clones, 85% being singletons. This CDR3 is 14 amino acids long. V was clipped by 2 bases and J by 1 base, with 9 bases between them. Germline loops: CDR1 SGHKS, CDR2 YYEKEE (reference sequence). This chain uses TRBV5-5 with TRBJ1-1; D is undetermined. The sequenced material came from peripheral blood. The TCR originated in a man aged 50 to 59 with active COVID-19. CDR3 nucleotide sequence: TGTGCCAGCAGCTTCGCACAGCCGAACACTGAAGCTTTCTTT. It is translated as CASSFAQPNTEAFF.